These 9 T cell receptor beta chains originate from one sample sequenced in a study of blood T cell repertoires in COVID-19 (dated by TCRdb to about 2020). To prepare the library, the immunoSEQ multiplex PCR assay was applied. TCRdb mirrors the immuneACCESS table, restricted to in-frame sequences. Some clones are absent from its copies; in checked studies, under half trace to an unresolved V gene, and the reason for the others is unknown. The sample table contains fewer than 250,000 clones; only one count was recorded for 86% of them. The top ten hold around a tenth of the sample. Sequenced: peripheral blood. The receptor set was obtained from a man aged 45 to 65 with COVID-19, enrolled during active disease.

The DNA for the CDR3 is TGTGCCAGTAGTCTCGACAGTAACACTGAAGCTTTCTTT. Its translation: CASSLDSNTEAFF. The chain uses TRBV19 and TRBJ1-1; TRBD1 is a possible D gene (5 bases). The length of the CDR3 is 13 residues. From germline, CDR1 is LNHDA and CDR2 SQIVND (reference sequence). V shed 5 bases and J shed 2 bases, with 9 bases lying between them.

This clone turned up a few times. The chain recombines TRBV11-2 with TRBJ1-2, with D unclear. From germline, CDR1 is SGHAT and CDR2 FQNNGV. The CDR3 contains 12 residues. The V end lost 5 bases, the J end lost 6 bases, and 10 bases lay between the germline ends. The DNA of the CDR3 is TGTGCCAGCAGCCCGGTTTTTGATGGCTACACCTTC. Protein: CASSPVFDGYTF.

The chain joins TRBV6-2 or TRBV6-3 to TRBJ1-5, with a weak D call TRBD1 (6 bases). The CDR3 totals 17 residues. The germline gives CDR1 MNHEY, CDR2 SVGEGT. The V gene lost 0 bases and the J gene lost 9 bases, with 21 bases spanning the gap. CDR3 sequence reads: CASSYSGQGTTSWPQHF. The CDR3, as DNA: TGTGCCAGCAGTTACTCGGGGCAGGGGACCACTAGTTGGCCCCAGCATTTT.

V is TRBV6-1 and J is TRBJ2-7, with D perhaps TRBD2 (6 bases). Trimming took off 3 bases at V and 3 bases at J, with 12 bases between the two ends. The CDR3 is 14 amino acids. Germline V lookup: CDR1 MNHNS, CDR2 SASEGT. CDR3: CASSDGGVIYEQYF. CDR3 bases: TGTGCCAGCAGTGATGGAGGGGTTATCTACGAGCAGTACTTC.

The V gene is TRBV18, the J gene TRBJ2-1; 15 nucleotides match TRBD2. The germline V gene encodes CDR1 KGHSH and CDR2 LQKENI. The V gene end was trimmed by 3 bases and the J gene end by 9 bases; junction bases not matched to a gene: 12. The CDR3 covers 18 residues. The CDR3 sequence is CASSPFPPGTSGGPEQFF. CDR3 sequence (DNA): TGTGCCAGCTCACCTTTCCCCCCTGGGACTAGCGGGGGGCCTGAGCAGTTCTTC.

CDR3 protein: CAISESIAGNTIYF. The DNA of the CDR3 is TGTGCCATCAGTGAGTCTATAGCTGGAAACACCATATATTTT. V usage is TRBV10-3 and J usage is TRBJ1-3, with D hard to call. The V gene lost 0 bases and the J gene lost 2 bases, with 5 bases spanning the gap. Germline values: CDR1 ENHRY, CDR2 SYGVKD. The CDR3 runs to 14 residues.

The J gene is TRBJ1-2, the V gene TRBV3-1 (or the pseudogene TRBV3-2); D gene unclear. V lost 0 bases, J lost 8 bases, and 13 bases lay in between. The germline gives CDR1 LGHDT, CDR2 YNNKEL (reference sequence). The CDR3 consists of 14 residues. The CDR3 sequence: CASSQDHSSPGYTF. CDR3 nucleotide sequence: TGTGCCAGCAGCCAAGATCACAGCTCTCCGGGCTACACCTTC.

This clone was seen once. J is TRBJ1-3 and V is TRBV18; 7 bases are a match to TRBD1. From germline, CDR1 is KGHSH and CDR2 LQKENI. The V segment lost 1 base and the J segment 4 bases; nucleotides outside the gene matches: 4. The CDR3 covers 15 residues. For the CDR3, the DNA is TGTGCCAGCTCACCACAGGGGGCGCGAGGAAACACCATATATTTT. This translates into CASSPQGARGNTIYF.

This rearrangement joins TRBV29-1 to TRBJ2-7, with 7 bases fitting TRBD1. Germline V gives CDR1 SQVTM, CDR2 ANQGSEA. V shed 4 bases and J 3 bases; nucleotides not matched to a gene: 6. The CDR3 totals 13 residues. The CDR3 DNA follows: TGCAGCGTTGGGGACAGATCCATCTACGAGCAGTACTTC. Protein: CSVGDRSIYEQYF.